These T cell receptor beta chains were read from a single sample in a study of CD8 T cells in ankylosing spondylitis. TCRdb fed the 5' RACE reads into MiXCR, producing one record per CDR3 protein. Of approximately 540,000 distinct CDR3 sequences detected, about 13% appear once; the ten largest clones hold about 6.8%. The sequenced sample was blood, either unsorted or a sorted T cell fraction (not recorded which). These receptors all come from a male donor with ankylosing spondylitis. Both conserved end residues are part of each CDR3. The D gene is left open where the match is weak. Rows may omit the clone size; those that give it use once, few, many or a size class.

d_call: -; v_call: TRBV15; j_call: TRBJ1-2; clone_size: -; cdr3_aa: CATSVEDGNYGYTF; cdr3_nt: TGTGCCACCAGCGTAGAAGACGGAAACTATGGCTACACCTTC
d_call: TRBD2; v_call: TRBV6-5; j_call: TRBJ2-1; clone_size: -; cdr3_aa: CASSYELAGVSEQFF; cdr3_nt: TGTGCCAGCAGTTACGAGCTAGCGGGAGTGAGTGAGCAGTTCTTC
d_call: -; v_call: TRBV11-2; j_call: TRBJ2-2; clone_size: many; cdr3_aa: CASSLAFGELFF; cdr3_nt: TGTGCCAGCAGCTTAGCTTTCGGGGAGCTGTTTTTT
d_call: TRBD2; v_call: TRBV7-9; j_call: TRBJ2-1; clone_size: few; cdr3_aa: CASSPPLAGVNEQFF; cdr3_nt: TGTGCCAGCAGCCCGCCACTAGCGGGAGTTAATGAGCAGTTCTTC
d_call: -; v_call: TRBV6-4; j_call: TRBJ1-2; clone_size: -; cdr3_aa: CASSDNRGYGYTF; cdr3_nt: TGTGCCAGCAGTGACAATCGGGGCTATGGCTACACCTTC
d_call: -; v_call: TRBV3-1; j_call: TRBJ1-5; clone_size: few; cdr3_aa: CASSQDSRVGQPQHF; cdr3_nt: TGTGCCAGCAGCCAAGATAGCAGGGTAGGGCAGCCCCAGCATTTT
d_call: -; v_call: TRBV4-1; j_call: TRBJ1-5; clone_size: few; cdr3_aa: CASSRYVGENQPQHF; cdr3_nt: TGCGCCAGCAGCCGGTACGTGGGGGAAAATCAGCCCCAGCATTTT
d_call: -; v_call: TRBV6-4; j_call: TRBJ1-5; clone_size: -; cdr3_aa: CASSPGTRVFRNQPQHF; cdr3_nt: TGTGCCAGCAGTCCCGGGACACGGGTATTCCGGAACCAGCCCCAGCATTTT
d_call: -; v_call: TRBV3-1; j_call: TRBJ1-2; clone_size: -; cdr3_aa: CASSQGGGTYGYTF; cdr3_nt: TGTGCCAGCAGTCAAGGGGGGGGAACCTATGGCTACACCTTC
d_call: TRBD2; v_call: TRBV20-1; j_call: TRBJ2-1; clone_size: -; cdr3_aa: CSASPGNRLAGVGEQFF; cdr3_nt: TGCAGTGCTAGCCCAGGGAATCGGCTAGCGGGAGTGGGTGAGCAGTTCTTC